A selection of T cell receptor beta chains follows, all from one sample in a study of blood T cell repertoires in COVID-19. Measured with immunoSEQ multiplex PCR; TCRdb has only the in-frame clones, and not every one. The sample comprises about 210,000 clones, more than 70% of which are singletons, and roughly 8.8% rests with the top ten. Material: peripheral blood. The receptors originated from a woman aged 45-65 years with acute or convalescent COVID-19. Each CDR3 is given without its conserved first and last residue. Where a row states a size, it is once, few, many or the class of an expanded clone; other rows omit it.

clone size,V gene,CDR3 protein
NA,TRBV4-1,ASSQEKGSSGRRADTQY
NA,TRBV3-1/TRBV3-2,ASGLSGAGETQY
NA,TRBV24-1,ATSDSRTSRSYEQY
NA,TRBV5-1,ASSRGLDSGANVLT
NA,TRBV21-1,ASSKCSGDTIY
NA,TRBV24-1,ATSDPTITNYGYT
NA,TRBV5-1,ASSSGLAGNEQF
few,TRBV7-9,ASSSGTGSYEQY
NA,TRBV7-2,ASSLVMTGLSYEQY
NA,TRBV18,ASSERETVYNEQF
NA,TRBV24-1,ATSDPGGTASTDTQY
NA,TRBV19,ASSPRGGGRVQTQY
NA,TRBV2,ASSGTGTLYEQY
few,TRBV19,ASSIDRGTPGYT
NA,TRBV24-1,ATRGLADQETQY
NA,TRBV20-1,SARVLEKLF
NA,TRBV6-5,ASIEQRWGNQPQH
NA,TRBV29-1,SVEDAGDSEQF
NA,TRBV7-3,ASSLLAGGADTQY
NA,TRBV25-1,ASSEETRLSRLF
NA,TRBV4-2,ASSPLALTTSSQPQH
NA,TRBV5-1,ASSYSGTGTYEQY
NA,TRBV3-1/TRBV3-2,ASSRGGGTEAF
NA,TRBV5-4,ASSPAGGATNEKLF
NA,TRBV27,ASSLSYNQPQH
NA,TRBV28,ASSSPYGRASYEQY
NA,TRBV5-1,ASSLDRAQETQY
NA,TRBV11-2,ASSKTSGRWNTQY
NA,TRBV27,ASSFTVGELF
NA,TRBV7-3,ASSLQGQGRTEAF
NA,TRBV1,TSSCPRDRPYEQY
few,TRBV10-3,AISDEKDYGQETQY
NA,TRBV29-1,SVGTPPYEQY
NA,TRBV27,ASSLLGPWDRGLSNQPQH
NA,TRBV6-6,ASSWGGDTDTQY
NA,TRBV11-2,ASSSTTPRGETQY
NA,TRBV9,ASSVQFPNYGYT
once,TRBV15,ATSRERGQTTDTQY
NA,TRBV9,ASSPWTGSTDTQY
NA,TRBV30,AWSTGLASTGELF
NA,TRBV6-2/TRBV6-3,ASSYILGTDTQY
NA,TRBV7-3,ASSLRTSGSGTDTQY
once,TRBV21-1,ASIPDRGYEQY